Presented here are 28 T cell receptor beta chains from one specimen sequenced in a study of T-cell reconstitution after alpha-beta-depleted transplantation in children. A library of TCRbeta sequences, prepared with unique molecular identifiers, was generated. TCRdb redid the calling of the PCR reads with MiXCR, one entry per CDR3 protein. The table has some 300,000 distinct CDR3 sequences, 10% seen once; the top ten hold less than 9%. The source material was PBMCs, sampled before TCRalphabeta/CD19-depleted stem cell transplant. All receptors derive from a boy younger than two with acute myeloid leukemia, due to receive a stem cell transplant.

The table lists this clonotype with many counts. CDR3 sequence reads: CASTSDLGWGTDTQYF. Written as DNA, the CDR3 is TGTGCCAGCACCTCTGACTTGGGGTGGGGAACAGATACGCAGTATTTT. This chain connects TRBV7-2 to TRBJ2-3, with D unresolved. This CDR3 contains 16 residues. CDR1 and CDR2 from the germline V gene are SGHTA and FQGNSA. V lost 7 bases, J lost 3 bases, and 20 bases lay in between. Variable domain in full (rest from reference TRBV7-2 and TRBJ2-3): GAGVSQSPSNKVTEKGKDVELRCDPISGHTALYWYRQSLGQGLEFLIYFQGNSAPDKSGLPSDRFSAERTGGSVSTLTIQRTQQEDSAVYLCASTSDLGWGTDTQYFGPGTRLTVL.

The table lists this clonotype with many counts. The chain has TRBV28 and TRBJ2-1; 8 nucleotides align to TRBD2. The germline CDR1 and CDR2 sequences are MDHEN and SYDVKM. Trimming cost V 3 bases and J 7 bases; bases outside gene matches: 5. CDR3 length: 14 residues. CDR3 in amino acids: CASSFRGGYNEQFF. The CDR3 bases are TGTGCCAGCAGTTTCCGCGGGGGGTATAATGAGCAGTTCTTC.

This clonotype occurred many times. The chain joins TRBV29-1 to TRBJ1-4; 10 positions agree with TRBD1. CDR1 and CDR2 from the germline V gene are SQVTM and ANQGSEA. Unmatched junction bases numbered 9, after V lost 8 bases and J lost 0 bases. This CDR3 spans 16 amino acids. The DNA of the CDR3 is TGCAGCCCGCGGGACAGGGGCGACGCAACTAATGAAAAACTGTTTTTT. As protein: CSPRDRGDATNEKLFF.

The table lists this clonotype with many counts. The chain joins TRBV5-4 to TRBJ1-3, with D perhaps TRBD1 (5 bases). The CDR3 is made up of 14 amino acids. Germline V gives CDR1 SGHNT, CDR2 YYREEE (reference sequence). Trimming shortened V by 5 bases and J by 1 base, and 10 bases separated the two germline ends. The CDR3 here is CASRGTGSGNTIYF. The CDR3 DNA is TGTGCCAGCAGGGGTACAGGTTCTGGAAACACCATATATTTT.

Ten or more counts support this clonotype. This may be a read error, as it is one base from a much larger clone. V is TRBV20-1 and J is TRBJ1-2; TRBD1 agrees at 7 bases. V dropped 3 bases and J dropped 4; count of bases not matched to a gene: 5. Germline V gene data show CDR1 as DFQATT and CDR2 as SNEGSKA (reference sequence). The length of the CDR3 is 13 residues. CDR3: CSARRQGGYGYTF. CDR3 DNA: TGCAGTGCTAGGAGGCAGGGGGGCTATGGCTACACCTTC.

There are many counts of this clonotype. The V gene is TRBV5-1, the J gene TRBJ2-1; 8 bases match TRBD2. Germline V CDR1 and CDR2: SGHRS, YFSETQ. J lost 2 bases, V lost 4 bases, and 8 bases had no gene match. This CDR3 has 16 amino acids. The CDR3 sequence is CASSISGGTTYNEQFF. CDR3 bases: TGCGCCAGCAGCATAAGCGGGGGTACGACCTACAATGAGCAGTTCTTC.

Ten or more counts support this clonotype. This chain joins TRBV29-1 and TRBJ2-7, with D unclear. This CDR3 comprises 10 residues. The V gene's germline CDR1 is SQVTM and CDR2 ANQGSEA. CDR3 region: CSESSYEQYF. CDR3 sequence (DNA): TGCAGTGAATCATCCTACGAGCAGTACTTC.

The table lists this clonotype with a few counts. One end of the junction is discordant with germline, which a read error may explain. This chain joins TRBV5-1 and TRBJ2-3; TRBD1 matches at 8 bases. This CDR3 has 15 residues. Germline CDR1 and CDR2: SGHRS and YFSETQ. The CDR3 coding sequence is TGCGCCAGCGGCTTGCCGGACAGGGTCACAGATACGCAGTATTTT. Protein: CASGLPDRVTDTQYF.

This clonotype came up many times. The chain has TRBV6-5 and TRBJ2-7; no clear D. V was trimmed by 3 bases and J by 6 bases, leaving 12 bases between them. CDR1 MNHEY and CDR2 SVGAGI come from the germline V gene. The CDR3 length is 13 residues. In DNA, the CDR3 is TGTGCCAGCAGTTATTACCAGGCCGGCGAGCAGTACTTC. Protein: CASSYYQAGEQYF.

This clonotype was observed at least ten times. The V and J genes are TRBV7-3 and TRBJ2-1; 8 nucleotides match TRBD1. Losses at the gene ends were 4 bases for V and 8 bases for J; bases not matched to a gene: 13. Germline V CDR1 and CDR2: SGHTA, FQGTGA. There are 16 residues in the CDR3. The CDR3 DNA follows: TGTGCCAGCAGCTATGGGACAGGTTGGGGTCTGGATGAGCAGTTCTTC. The encoded protein is CASSYGTGWGLDEQFF.

This clonotype was found a few times. This chain connects TRBV12-3 or TRBV12-4 to TRBJ2-7, with D possibly being TRBD1 or TRBD2 (5 bases each). CDR3 size: 14 residues. Trimming shortened V by 4 bases and J by 2 bases, and 12 bases separated the two germline ends. The CDR3 DNA reads as TGTGCCAGCAGTTCCGGGACCAAGACCTACGAGCAGTACTTC. Protein product: CASSSGTKTYEQYF.

Many counts were recorded for this clonotype. The CDR3: CASTNTGGTEAFF. In DNA, the CDR3 is TGTGCCAGCACTAACACAGGGGGCACTGAAGCTTTCTTT. The rearrangement joins TRBV3-1 to TRBJ1-1, with 8 bases identical to TRBD1. The CDR3 length is 13 residues. The germline CDR1 and CDR2 sequences are LGHDT and YNNKEL (reference sequence). J was trimmed by 4 bases and V by 7 bases; bases with no gene match: 5.

This clonotype was picked up one time. A much larger clonotype is one base distant, so this may be a read error. The CDR3 coding sequence is TGCAGCGTTGCAGGGTGGGCGGCCCAAGAGAGCCAGTACTTC. This codes for CSVAGWAAQESQYF. This chain links TRBV29-1 with TRBJ2-5, with D possibly being TRBD1 (5 bases). Germline loops: CDR1 SQVTM, CDR2 ANQGSEA. The CDR3 runs to 14 residues.

This clonotype has a count of ten or more. For the CDR3, the DNA is TGTGCCAGCAGTTCACTGACAGGGTCTAAATACTATGGCTACACCTTC. As protein: CASSSLTGSKYYGYTF. V usage is TRBV28 and J usage is TRBJ1-2, with 7 bases matching TRBD1. This CDR3 is 16 amino acids long. The trim removed 4 bases at V and 3 bases at J, leaving 11 bases unmatched. Germline V gives CDR1 MDHEN, CDR2 SYDVKM.

The sample holds many counts of this clonotype. The CDR3 nucleotides are TGCAGTGCTGACAGGGACTATGGCTACACCTTC. It yields the protein CSADRDYGYTF. V gene TRBV20-1 combines with J gene TRBJ1-2; TRBD1 agrees at 7 bases. This CDR3 contains 11 residues. The V segment lost 5 bases and the J segment 3 bases; nucleotides outside the gene matches: 0. The V gene's germline CDR1 is DFQATT and CDR2 SNEGSKA (reference sequence).

The V call is TRBV12-3 or TRBV12-4, the J call TRBJ2-3, with 7 nucleotides matching TRBD1. With V trimmed by 3 bases and J by 6 bases, 6 bases remained unmatched. The CDR3 consists of 14 residues. The CDR3 DNA reads as TGTGCCAGCAGTTTGGGACAGATGTTTGATACGCAGTATTTT. It codes for CASSLGQMFDTQYF.

This clonotype was counted a few times. J is TRBJ1-6 and V is TRBV7-2; the D gene is possibly TRBD1 (6 bases). CDR1 and CDR2 from the germline V gene are SGHTA and FQGNSA. V lost 2 bases and J lost 7, with 15 bases in between. This CDR3 comprises 16 residues. CDR3 DNA sequence: TGTGCCAGCAGCTTACCCGGGACATCCATGAATTCACCCCTCCACTTT. Its translation: CASSLPGTSMNSPLHF. Full variable domain (rest looked up from reference TRBV7-2 and TRBJ1-6): GAGVSQSPSNKVTEKGKDVELRCDPISGHTALYWYRQSLGQGLEFLIYFQGNSAPDKSGLPSDRFSAERTGGSVSTLTIQRTQQEDSAVYLCASSLPGTSMNSPLHFGNGTRLTVT.

This rearrangement joins TRBV15 to TRBJ2-5; D possibly corresponds to TRBD2 (6 bases). Per the germline V gene, CDR1 is LNHNV and CDR2 is YYDKDF (reference sequence). Deletions cut 0 bases from V and 2 bases from J, with 16 bases between. This CDR3 contains 17 residues. The CDR3, as DNA: TGTGCCACCAGCAGAGATCTTTATGTAGCGGTTCAAGAGACCCAGTACTTC. This gives the protein CATSRDLYVAVQETQYF.

On this clonotype: One end of the junction fails to match germline, which may point to a read error. The CDR3 spells CASSSGVHCEQYF. The CDR3 nucleotides are TGTGCCAGCAGCTCCGGGGTCCACTGCGAGCAGTACTTC. The chain combines TRBV4-1 with TRBJ2-7; tentatively, D is TRBD2 (5 bases). The CDR3 is made up of 13 amino acids. Germline V gives CDR1 MGHRA, CDR2 YSYEKL.

This clonotype showed up many times. This chain uses TRBV30 with TRBJ2-1; D remains unclear. Germline CDR1 reads GTSNPN; CDR2 reads SVGIG (reference sequence). Trimming stripped 3 bases from V and 6 bases from J, with 6 bases between. The CDR3 length is 11 residues. CDR3 nucleotide sequence: TGTGCCTGGAGGGTATCCAATGAGCAGTTCTTC. It translates to CAWRVSNEQFF. The complete variable domain, with remaining parts taken from reference TRBV30 and TRBJ2-1, reads SQTIHQWPATLVQPVGSPLSLECTVEGTSNPNLYWYRQAAGRGLQLLFYSVGIGQISSEVPQNLSASRPQDRQFILSSKKLLLSDSGFYLCAWRVSNEQFFGPGTRLTVL.

A word on this clonotype: This sequence may be a read error, since a much larger clone differs from it by one base. This chain uses TRBV7-3 with TRBJ2-1; TRBD2 matches 7 bases. Germline V gene data show CDR1 as SGHTA and CDR2 as FQGTGA. V lost 1 base to trimming and J lost 4 bases; unmatched junction nucleotides: 16. CDR3 length: 19 amino acids. Written as DNA, the CDR3 is TGTGCCAGCAGCTTAAAGAGTCTAGCGGAAACAATACTTTACAATGAGCAGTTCTTC. The encoded protein is CASSLKSLAETILYNEQFF. Filled out from reference TRBV7-3 and TRBJ2-1, the complete variable domain reads GAGVSQTPSNKVTEKGKYVELRCDPISGHTALYWYRQSLGQGPEFLIYFQGTGAADDSGLPNDRFFAVRPEGSVSTLKIQRTERGDSAVYLCASSLKSLAETILYNEQFFGPGTRLTVL.

A few counts support this clonotype. The chain has TRBV20-1 and TRBJ2-1; D is perhaps TRBD1 (5 bases). Germline CDR1 DFQATT, CDR2 SNEGSKA (reference sequence). Trimming took off 4 bases at V and 9 bases at J, with 13 bases between the two ends. This CDR3 contains 12 residues. The CDR3 sequence is CSAKLGRPEQFF. For the CDR3, the DNA is TGCAGTGCTAAGTTGGGGCGTCCTGAGCAGTTCTTC.

This clonotype was seen ten or more times. The rearrangement links TRBV6-5 to TRBJ2-2, with D possibly matching TRBD1 (6 bases). CDR1 and CDR2 from the germline V gene are MNHEY and SVGAGI. Trimming cost V 1 base and J 10 bases, with 13 bases left between them. The CDR3 runs 14 residues. CDR3 in amino acids: CASSYFRQAVELFF. The CDR3 bases are TGTGCCAGCAGTTACTTCCGACAGGCCGTGGAGCTGTTTTTT.

The chain uses TRBV5-1 and TRBJ2-7; D is unresolved. The CDR3 consists of 13 residues. Germline V gene sequence: CDR1 SGHRS, CDR2 YFSETQ. V was clipped by 2 bases and J by 0 bases, with 6 bases between them. The CDR3 is CASSFGYSYEQYF. In DNA, the CDR3 is TGCGCCAGCAGCTTTGGCTACTCCTACGAGCAGTACTTC.

This clonotype was counted ten times or more. V gene TRBV12-3 or TRBV12-4 combines with J gene TRBJ2-5; D possibly corresponds to TRBD1 (6 bases). This CDR3 is 13 amino acids long. V shed 3 bases and J shed 4 bases, with 9 bases lying between them. CDR3 sequence (DNA): TGTGCCAGCAGTTTCGACAGGAGAGAGACCCAGTACTTC. This sequence encodes CASSFDRRETQYF.

This clonotype was seen repeatedly, ten times or more. The chain employs TRBV5-1 and TRBJ1-2; no firm D call. CDR3 size: 13 residues. Trimming pared 0 bases from V and 1 base from J, leaving 4 bases between. The germline V gene encodes CDR1 SGHRS and CDR2 YFSETQ. CDR3 residues: CASSLDINYGYTF. The DNA for the CDR3 is TGCGCCAGCAGCTTGGACATTAACTATGGCTACACCTTC.

This clonotype was detected ten times or more. This chain connects TRBV29-1 to TRBJ2-7; a possible D gene is TRBD1 (6 bases). CDR3 size: 12 residues. V lost 8 bases to trimming and J lost 0 bases, with 11 bases between them. Germline CDR1 SQVTM, CDR2 ANQGSEA. The CDR3 is CSFRDNSYEQYF. The CDR3 DNA reads TGCAGCTTCCGGGACAACTCCTACGAGCAGTACTTC.

This clonotype was counted at least ten times. The chain joins TRBV7-2 to TRBJ2-3; D may be TRBD2 (5 bases). Germline CDR1 and CDR2: SGHTA and FQGNSA. Trimming took off 1 base at V and 2 bases at J, with 10 bases between the two ends. The CDR3 runs to 15 residues. The CDR3 DNA sequence: TGTGCCAGCAGCTTAGGGGCTAGCTTCACAGATACGCAGTATTTT. Residues: CASSLGASFTDTQYF.